This T cell receptor (beta chain) was obtained from a study of T cell responses to AZD1222 COVID-19 vaccine. Notes on the study in general: There were mostly white British donors and more females than males, and clonal diversity was possibly underestimated. Among vaccine-associated CD4 TCRs, coverage spanned spike, with dominance at 160-218 and 743-854. Seropositive status at baseline applied to only five or six AZD1222 recipients.

V was pared by 6 bases and J by 3 bases, with 10 bases of the junction left unmatched. Germline values: CDR1 MDHEN, CDR2 SYDVKM. The CDR3 contains 16 residues. In regard to this clone: The antigen is unknown.

Generated by immunoSEQ multiplex PCR, the TCRdb table keeps only in-frame clones and is missing some. The top ten clones hold approximately 15% of a sample with roughly 100,000 clones, roughly 83% of them seen once. The material sequenced was peripheral blood, taken on day 0 of AZD1222 vaccination. V usage is TRBV28 and J usage is TRBJ2-7; 11 nucleotides line up with TRBD2. The TCR originated in an adult in good health. Here the CDR3 reads CASSSSTSGRYYEQYF. CDR3 DNA: TGTGCCAGCAGCTCCAGCACTAGCGGGAGATACTACGAGCAGTACTTC.